This T cell receptor (beta chain) was obtained from a study of OX40 agonist ivuxolimab in advanced cancers. On the study more broadly: Ivuxolimab is an agonistic anti-OX40 (CD134) antibody, and patients were treated with it. Across the patients, intravenous ivuxolimab was delivered every 2 weeks at 0.01 to 10 mg/kg. Those treated in dose escalation had hepatocellular carcinoma, melanoma, renal cell cancer or head and neck cancer. Subjects had a mean age of about 60 years, with a range of roughly 23 to 79; approximately 83% were male.

CDR1 is SGHAT, CDR2 FQNNGV, per germline. The germline V and J ends were trimmed by 5 bases and 3 bases, with 24 bases remaining between them. The CDR3 covers 18 residues. Data came from immunoSEQ multiplex PCR; TCRdb stores just in-frame clones and leaves some out. The sample holds approximately 76,000 clones, almost 85% seen once. The V and J genes are TRBV11-2 and TRBJ2-3; no definite D call. The specimen comprised CD4+ or CD8+ T cells sorted from blood, sampled in a trial of the OX40 agonist ivuxolimab. This receptor was identified in an adult with an advanced solid tumor such as melanoma, head and neck, liver or kidney cancer. The CDR3 is CASSRSGYTAAGTDTQYF. The CDR3 nucleotides are TGTGCCAGCAGCCGATCCGGCTACACCGCCGCCGGGACAGATACGCAGTATTTT.